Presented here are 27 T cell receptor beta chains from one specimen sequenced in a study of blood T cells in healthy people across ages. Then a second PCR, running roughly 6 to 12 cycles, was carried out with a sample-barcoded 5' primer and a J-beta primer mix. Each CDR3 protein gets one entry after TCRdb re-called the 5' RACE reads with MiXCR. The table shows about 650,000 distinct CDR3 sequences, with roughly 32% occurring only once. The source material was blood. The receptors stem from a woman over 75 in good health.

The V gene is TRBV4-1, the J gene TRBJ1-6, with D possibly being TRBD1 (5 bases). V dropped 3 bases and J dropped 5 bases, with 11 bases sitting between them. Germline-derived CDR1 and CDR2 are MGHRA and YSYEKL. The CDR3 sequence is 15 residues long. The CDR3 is CASSQTGGDNSPLHF. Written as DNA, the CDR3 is TGCGCCAGCAGCCAGACGGGGGGGGATAATTCACCCCTCCACTTT.

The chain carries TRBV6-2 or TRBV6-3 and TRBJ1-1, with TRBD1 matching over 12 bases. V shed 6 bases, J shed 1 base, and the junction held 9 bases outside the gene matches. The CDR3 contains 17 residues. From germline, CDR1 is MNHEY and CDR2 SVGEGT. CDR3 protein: CASRGGQGARRNTEAFF. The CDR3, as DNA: TGTGCCAGCAGAGGGGGACAGGGGGCTAGGCGGAACACTGAAGCTTTCTTT.

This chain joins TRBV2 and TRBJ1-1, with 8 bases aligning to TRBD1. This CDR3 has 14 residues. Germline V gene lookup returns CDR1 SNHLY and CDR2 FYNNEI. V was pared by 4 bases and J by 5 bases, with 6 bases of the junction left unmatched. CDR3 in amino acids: CASSVGDRLTEAFF. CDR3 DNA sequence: TGTGCCAGCAGTGTGGGGGACAGGCTTACTGAAGCTTTCTTT.

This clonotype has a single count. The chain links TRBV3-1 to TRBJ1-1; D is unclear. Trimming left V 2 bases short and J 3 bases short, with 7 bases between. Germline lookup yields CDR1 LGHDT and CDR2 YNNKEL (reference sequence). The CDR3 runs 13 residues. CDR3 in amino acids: CASSQWRDTEAFF. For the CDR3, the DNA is TGTGCCAGCAGCCAATGGAGGGACACTGAAGCTTTCTTT.

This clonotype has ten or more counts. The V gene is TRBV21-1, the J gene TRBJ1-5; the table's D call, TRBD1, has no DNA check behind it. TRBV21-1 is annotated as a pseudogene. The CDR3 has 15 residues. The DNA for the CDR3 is TGTGCCAGCAGCCCCGAGCAGGGAAGGTTTCAGCCCCAGCATTTT. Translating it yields CASSPEQGRFQPQHF.

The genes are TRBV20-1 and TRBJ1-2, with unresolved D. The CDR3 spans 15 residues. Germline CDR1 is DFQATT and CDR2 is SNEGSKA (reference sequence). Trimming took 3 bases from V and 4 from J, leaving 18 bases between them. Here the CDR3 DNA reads TGCAGTGCTAGGCCCTTAGGCCAGGATCCCTATGGCTACACCTTC. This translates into CSARPLGQDPYGYTF.

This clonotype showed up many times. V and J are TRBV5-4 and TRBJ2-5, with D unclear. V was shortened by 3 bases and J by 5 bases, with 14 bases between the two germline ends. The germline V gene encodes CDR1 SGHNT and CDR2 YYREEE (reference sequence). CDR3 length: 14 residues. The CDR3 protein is CASSSDPLQETQYF. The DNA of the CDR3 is TGTGCCAGCAGCTCCGATCCGCTGCAGGAGACCCAGTACTTC. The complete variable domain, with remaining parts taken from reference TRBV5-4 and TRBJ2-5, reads ETGVTQSPTHLIKTRGQQVTLRCSSQSGHNTVSWYQQALGQGPQFIFQYYREEENGRGNFPPRFSGLQFPNYSSELNVNALELDDSALYLCASSSDPLQETQYFGPGTRLLVL.

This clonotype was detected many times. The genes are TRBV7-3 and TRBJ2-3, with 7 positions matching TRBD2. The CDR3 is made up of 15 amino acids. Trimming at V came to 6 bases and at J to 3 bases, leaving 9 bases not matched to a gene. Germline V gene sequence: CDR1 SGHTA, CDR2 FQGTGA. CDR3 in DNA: TGTGCCAGCAGTTCTAGCGGTTTTGAAACAGATACGCAGTATTTT. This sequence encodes CASSSSGFETDTQYF.

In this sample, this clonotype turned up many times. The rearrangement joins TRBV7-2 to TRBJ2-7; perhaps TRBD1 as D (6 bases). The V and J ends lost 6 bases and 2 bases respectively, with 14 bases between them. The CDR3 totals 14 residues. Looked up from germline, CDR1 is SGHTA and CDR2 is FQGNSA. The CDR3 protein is CASRSSTGTYEQYF. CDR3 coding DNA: TGTGCCAGCAGGTCCTCTACAGGGACCTACGAGCAGTACTTC.

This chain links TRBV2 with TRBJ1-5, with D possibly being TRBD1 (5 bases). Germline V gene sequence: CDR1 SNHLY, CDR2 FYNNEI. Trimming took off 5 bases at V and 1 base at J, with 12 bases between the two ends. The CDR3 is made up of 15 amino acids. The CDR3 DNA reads TGTGCCAGCAGTTCGGTGGGGGGGAGCAATCAGCCCCAGCATTTT. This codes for CASSSVGGSNQPQHF.

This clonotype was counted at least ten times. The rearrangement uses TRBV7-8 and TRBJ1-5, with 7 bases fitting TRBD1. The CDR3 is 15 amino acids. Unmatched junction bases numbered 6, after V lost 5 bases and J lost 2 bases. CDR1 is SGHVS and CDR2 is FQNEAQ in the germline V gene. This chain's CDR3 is CASSPTGSRNQPQHF. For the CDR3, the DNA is TGTGCCAGCAGCCCGACAGGGTCGCGCAATCAGCCCCAGCATTTT.

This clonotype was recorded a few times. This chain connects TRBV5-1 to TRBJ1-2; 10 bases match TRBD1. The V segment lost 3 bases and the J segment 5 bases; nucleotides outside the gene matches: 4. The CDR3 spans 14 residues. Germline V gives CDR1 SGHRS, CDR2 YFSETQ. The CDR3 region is CASSWGDRGYGYTF. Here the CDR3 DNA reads TGCGCCAGCAGCTGGGGGGACAGGGGATATGGCTACACCTTC.

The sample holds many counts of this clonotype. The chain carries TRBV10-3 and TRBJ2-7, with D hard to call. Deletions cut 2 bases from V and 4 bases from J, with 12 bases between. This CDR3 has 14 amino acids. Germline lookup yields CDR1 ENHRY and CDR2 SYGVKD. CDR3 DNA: TGTGCCATCAGTGAGGGTAAAATTCCGTACGAGCAGTACTTC. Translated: CAISEGKIPYEQYF.

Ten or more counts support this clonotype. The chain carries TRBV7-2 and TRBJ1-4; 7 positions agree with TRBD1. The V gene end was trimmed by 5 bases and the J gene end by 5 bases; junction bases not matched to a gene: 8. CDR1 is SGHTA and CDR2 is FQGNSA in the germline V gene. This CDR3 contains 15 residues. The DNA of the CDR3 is TGTGCCAGCAGCCTAGGACAGGTGATAAATGAAAAACTGTTTTTT. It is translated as CASSLGQVINEKLFF.

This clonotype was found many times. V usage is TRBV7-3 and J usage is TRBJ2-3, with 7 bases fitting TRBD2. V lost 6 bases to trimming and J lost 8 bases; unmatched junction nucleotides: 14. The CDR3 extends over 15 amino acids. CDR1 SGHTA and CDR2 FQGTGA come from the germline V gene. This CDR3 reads CASSSLGGGRGTQYF. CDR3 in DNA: TGTGCCAGCAGTTCCTTAGGCGGGGGTCGGGGTACGCAGTATTTT.

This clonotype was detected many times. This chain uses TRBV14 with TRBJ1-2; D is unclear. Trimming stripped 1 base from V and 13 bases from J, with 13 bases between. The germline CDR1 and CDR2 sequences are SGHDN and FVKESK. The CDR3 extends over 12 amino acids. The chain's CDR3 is CASSQASPPGTF. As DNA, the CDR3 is TGTGCCAGCAGCCAAGCTAGCCCCCCGGGCACCTTC.

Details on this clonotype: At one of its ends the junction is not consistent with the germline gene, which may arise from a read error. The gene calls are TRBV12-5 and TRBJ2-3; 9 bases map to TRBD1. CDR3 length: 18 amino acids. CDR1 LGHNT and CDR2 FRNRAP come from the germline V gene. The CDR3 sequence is CVSGSDTWDRAGTDTQYF. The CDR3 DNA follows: TGTGTTAGTGGTTCGGACACTTGGGACAGGGCCGGAACAGATACGCAGTATTTT. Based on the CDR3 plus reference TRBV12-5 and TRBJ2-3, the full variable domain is DARVTQTPRHKVTEMGQEVTMRCQPILGHNTVFWYRQTMMQGLELLAYFRNRAPLDDSGMPKDRFSAEMPDATLATLKIQPSEPRDSAVYFCVSGSDTWDRAGTDTQYFGPGTRLTVL.

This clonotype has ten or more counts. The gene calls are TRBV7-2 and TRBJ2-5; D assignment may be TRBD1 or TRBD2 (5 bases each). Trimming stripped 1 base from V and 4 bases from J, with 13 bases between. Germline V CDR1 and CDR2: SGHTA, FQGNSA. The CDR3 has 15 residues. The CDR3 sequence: CASSLGGVRGETQYF. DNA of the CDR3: TGTGCCAGCAGCTTAGGAGGGGTTCGGGGAGAGACCCAGTACTTC.

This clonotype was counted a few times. CDR3 DNA sequence: TGCGCCAGCAGCCAAGGCCCTAGTTCAGATACGCAGTATTTT. Translated, it gives CASSQGPSSDTQYF. The chain joins TRBV4-1 to TRBJ2-3, with D hard to call. The V gene's germline CDR1 is MGHRA and CDR2 YSYEKL. Between the trimmed V and J ends, which lost 1 base and 4 bases, there was a span of 9 bases. This CDR3 is 14 amino acids long.

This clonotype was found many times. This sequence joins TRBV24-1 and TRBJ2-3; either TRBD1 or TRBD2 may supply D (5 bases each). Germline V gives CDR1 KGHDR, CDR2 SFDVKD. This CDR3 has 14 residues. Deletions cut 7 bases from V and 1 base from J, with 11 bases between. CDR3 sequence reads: CATRGDRGTDTQYF. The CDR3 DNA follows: TGTGCCACCAGGGGAGACAGAGGCACAGATACGCAGTATTTT.

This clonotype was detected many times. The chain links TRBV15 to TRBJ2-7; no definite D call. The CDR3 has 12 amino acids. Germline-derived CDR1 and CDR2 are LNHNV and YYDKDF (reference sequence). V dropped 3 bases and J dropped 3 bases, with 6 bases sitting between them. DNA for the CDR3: TGTGCCACCAGCAGCTCGAACTACGAGCAGTACTTC. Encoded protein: CATSSSNYEQYF. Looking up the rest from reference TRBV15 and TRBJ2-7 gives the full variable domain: DAMVIQNPRYQVTQFGKPVTLSCSQTLNHNVMYWYQQKSSQAPKLLFHYYDKDFNNEADTPDNFQSRRPNTSFCFLDIRSPGLGDTAMYLCATSSSNYEQYFGPGTRLTVT.

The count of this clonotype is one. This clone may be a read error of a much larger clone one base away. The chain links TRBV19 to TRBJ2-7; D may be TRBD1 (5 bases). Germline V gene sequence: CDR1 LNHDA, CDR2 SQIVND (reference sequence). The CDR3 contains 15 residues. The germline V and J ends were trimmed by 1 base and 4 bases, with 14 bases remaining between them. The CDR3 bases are TGTGCCAGTAGTATAGGCGCAAGGGGAATTTACGAGCAGTACTTC. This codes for CASSIGARGIYEQYF. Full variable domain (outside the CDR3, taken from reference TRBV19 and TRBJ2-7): DGGITQSPKYLFRKEGQNVTLSCEQNLNHDAMYWYRQDPGQGLRLIYYSQIVNDFQKGDIAEGYSVSREKKESFPLTVTSAQKNPTAFYLCASSIGARGIYEQYFGPGTRLTVT.

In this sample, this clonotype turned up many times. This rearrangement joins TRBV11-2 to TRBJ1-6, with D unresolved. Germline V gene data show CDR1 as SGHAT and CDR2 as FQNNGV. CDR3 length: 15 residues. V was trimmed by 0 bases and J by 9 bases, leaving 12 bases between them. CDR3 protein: CASSLDIMVGSPLHF. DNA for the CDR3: TGTGCCAGCAGCTTAGATATAATGGTGGGTTCACCCCTCCACTTT.

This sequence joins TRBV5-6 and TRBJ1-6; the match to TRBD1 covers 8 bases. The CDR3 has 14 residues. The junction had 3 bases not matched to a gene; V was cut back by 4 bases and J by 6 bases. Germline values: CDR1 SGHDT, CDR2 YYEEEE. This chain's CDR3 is CASSVTGVNSPLHF. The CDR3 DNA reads TGTGCCAGCAGCGTGACAGGGGTTAATTCACCCCTCCACTTT.

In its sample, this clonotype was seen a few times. The CDR3 loop reads CASSIQGRGETQYF. The CDR3 DNA reads as TGTGCCAGCAGCATACAGGGACGTGGGGAGACCCAGTACTTC. V and J are TRBV7-2 and TRBJ2-5, with D possibly being TRBD1 (6 bases). The CDR3 runs 14 residues. Per the germline V gene, CDR1 is SGHTA and CDR2 is FQGNSA. V lost 5 bases to trimming and J lost 5 bases, with 15 bases between them.

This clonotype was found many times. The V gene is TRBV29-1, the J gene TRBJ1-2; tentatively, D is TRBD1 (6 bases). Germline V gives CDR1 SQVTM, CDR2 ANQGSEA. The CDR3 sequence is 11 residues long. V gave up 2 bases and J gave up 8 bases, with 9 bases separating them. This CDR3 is CSVERGSGYTF. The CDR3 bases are TGCAGCGTTGAAAGGGGGTCCGGCTACACCTTC.

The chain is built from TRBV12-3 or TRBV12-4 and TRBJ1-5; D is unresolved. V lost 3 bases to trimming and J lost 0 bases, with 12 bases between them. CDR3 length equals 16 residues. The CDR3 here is CASSLVGFDSNQPQHF. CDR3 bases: TGTGCCAGCAGTTTGGTAGGGTTTGATAGCAATCAGCCCCAGCATTTT.